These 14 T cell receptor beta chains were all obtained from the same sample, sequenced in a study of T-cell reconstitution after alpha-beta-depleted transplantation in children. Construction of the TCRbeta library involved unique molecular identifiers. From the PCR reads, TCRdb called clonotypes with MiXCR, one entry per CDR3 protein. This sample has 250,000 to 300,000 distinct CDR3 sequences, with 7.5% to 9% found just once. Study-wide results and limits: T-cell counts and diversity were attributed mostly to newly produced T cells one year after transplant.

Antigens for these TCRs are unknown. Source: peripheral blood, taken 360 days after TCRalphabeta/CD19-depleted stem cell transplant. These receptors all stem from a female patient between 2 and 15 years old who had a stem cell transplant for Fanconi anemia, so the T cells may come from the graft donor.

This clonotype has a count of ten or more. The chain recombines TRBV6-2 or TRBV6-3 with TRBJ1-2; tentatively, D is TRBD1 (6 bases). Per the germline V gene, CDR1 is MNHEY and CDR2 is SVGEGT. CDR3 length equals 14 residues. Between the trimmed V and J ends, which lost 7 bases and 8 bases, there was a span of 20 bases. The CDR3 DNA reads TGTGCCAGCACCGAACAGGGACGAGGTGGCGGCTACACCTTC. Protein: CASTEQGRGGGYTF.

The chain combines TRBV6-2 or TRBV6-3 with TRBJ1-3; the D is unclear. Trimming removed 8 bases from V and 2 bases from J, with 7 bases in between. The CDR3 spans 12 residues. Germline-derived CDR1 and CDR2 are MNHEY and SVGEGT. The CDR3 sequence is CASEDPGNTIYF. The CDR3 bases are TGTGCCAGCGAGGACCCTGGAAACACCATATATTTT.

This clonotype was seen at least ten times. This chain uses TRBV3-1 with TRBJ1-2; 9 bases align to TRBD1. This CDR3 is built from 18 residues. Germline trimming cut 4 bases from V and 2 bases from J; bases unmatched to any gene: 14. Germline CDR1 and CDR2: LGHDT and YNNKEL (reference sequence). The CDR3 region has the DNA TGTGCCAGCAGCCCCTCCCGGGACAGGGTAGACGGCAACTATGGCTACACCTTC. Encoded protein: CASSPSRDRVDGNYGYTF. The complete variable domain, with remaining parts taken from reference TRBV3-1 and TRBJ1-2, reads DTAVSQTPKYLVTQMGNDKSIKCEQNLGHDTMYWYKQDSKKFLKIMFSYNNKELIINETVPNRFSPKSPDKAHLNLHINSLELGDSAVYFCASSPSRDRVDGNYGYTFGSGTRLTVV.

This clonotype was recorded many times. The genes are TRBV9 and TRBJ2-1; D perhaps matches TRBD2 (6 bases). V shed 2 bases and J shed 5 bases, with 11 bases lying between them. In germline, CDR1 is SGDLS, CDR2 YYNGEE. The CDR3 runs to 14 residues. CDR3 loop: CASSVAGYNNEQFF. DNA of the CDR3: TGTGCCAGCAGCGTCGCGGGGTATAACAATGAGCAGTTCTTC.

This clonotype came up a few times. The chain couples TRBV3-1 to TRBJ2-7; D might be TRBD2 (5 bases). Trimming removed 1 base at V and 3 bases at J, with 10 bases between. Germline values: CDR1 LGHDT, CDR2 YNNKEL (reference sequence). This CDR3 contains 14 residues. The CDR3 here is CASSQAGWVYEQYF. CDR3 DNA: TGTGCCAGCAGCCAAGCGGGGTGGGTCTACGAGCAGTACTTC.

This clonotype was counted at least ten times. The CDR3 protein is CASSLGLEGSETQYF. CDR3 DNA sequence: TGTGCCAGCAGCTTAGGTCTGGAGGGCTCAGAGACCCAGTACTTC. This chain uses TRBV7-2 with TRBJ2-5, with D tentatively TRBD2 (6 bases). V lost 1 base, J lost 4 bases, and 13 bases lay in between. Per germline, CDR1 SGHTA and CDR2 FQGNSA. The CDR3 has 15 amino acids.

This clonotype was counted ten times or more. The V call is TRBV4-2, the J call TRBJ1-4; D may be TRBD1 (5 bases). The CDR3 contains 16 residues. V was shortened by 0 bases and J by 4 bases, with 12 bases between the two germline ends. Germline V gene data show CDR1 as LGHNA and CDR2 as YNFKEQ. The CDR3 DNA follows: TGTGCCAGCAGCCAAGAGCTGGGGGGGGATAATGAAAAACTGTTTTTT. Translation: CASSQELGGDNEKLFF.

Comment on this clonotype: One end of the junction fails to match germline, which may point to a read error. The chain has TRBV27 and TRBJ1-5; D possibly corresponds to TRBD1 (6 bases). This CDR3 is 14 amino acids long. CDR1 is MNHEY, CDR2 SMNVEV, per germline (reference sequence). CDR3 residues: CATSSQQGNQPQHF. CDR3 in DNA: TGTGCCACCAGTTCACAACAGGGTAATCAGCCCCAGCATTTT.

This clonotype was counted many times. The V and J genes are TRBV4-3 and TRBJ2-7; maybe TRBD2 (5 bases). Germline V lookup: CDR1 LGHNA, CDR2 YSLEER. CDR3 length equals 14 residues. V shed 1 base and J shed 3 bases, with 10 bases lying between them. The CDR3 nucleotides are TGCGCCAGCAGCCAAGTTCCCGGGAACTACGAGCAGTACTTC. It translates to CASSQVPGNYEQYF.

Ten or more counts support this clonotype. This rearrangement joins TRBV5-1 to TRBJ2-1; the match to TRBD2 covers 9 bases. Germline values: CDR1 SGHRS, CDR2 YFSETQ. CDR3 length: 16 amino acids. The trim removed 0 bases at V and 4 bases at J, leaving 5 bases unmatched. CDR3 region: CASSLEATSGYNEQFF. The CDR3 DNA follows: TGCGCCAGCAGCTTGGAGGCGACTAGCGGTTACAATGAGCAGTTCTTC.

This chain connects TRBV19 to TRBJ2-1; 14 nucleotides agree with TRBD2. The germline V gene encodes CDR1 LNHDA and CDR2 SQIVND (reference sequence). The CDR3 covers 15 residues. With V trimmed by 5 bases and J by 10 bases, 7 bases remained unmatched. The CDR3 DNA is TGTGCCAGTAGTGTCTTCGGACTAGCGGGAGGCGAGCAGTTCTTC. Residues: CASSVFGLAGGEQFF.

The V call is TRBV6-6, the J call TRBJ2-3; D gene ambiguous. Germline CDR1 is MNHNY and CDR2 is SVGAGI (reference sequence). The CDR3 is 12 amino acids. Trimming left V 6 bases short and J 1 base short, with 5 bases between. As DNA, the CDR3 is TGTGCCAGCAGAACCGGCACAGATACGCAGTATTTT. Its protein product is CASRTGTDTQYF.

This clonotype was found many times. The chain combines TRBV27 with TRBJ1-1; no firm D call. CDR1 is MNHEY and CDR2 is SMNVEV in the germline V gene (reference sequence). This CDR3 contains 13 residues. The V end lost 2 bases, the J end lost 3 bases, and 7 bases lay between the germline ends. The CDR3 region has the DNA TGTGCCAGCAGTTTAATGTGGCACACTGAAGCTTTCTTT. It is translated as CASSLMWHTEAFF.

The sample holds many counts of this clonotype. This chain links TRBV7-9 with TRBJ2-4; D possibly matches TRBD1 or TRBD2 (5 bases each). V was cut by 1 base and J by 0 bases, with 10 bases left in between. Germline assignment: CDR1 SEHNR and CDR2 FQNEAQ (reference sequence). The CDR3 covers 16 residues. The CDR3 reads CASSLGGILAKNIQYF. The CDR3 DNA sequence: TGTGCCAGCAGCTTAGGGGGGATTCTAGCCAAAAACATTCAGTACTTC.